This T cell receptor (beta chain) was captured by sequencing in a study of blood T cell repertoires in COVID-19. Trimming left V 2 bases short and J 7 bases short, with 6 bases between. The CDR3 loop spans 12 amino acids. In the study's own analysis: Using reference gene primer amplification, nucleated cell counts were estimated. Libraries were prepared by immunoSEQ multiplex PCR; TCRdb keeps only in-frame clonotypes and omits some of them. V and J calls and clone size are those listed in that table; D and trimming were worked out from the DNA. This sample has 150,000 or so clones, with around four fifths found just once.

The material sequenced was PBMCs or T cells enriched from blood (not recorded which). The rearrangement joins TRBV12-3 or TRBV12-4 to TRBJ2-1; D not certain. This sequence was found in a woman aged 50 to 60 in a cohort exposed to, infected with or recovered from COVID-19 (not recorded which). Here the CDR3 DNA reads TGTGCCAGCAGTTTATCAGATAATGAGCAGTTCTTC. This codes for CASSLSDNEQFF.